A selection of T cell receptor beta chains follows, all from one sample in a study of cytomegalovirus exposure and HLA in healthy donors. Clones were read by immunoSEQ multiplex PCR, and TCRdb kept only the in-frame ones, dropping some. Found here are some 140,000 clones, about 81% of them singletons; the top ten hold approximately 8.1%. Source material: PBMCs. These receptors were collected from a woman aged 45-59 years in good health and CMV-seropositive. CDR3s include the opening cysteine and the closing phenylalanine or tryptophan. A D gene is named only where the DNA matches it firmly. Where a row states a size, it is once, few, many or the class of an expanded clone; other rows omit it.

V	D	size	J	CDR3	DNA
TRBV7-2	NA	NA	TRBJ1-3	CASSLGVSRGTIYF	TGTGCCAGCAGCTTAGGGGTCTCCCGGGGCACCATATATTTT
TRBV6-1	NA	once	TRBJ2-7	CASSEGTDPLEQYF	TGTGCCAGCAGTGAAGGGACAGACCCCCTTGAGCAGTACTTC
TRBV6-5	NA	NA	TRBJ1-3	CASSYSPGLGNTIYF	TGTGCCAGCAGTTACTCGCCGGGTTTGGGAAACACCATATATTTT
TRBV14	NA	NA	TRBJ2-7	CASSRGPFYEQYF	TGTGCCAGCAGCCGGGGGCCTTTCTACGAGCAGTACTTC
TRBV12-2	NA	NA	TRBJ2-1	CASRSGLAGGYNEQFF	TGTGCAAGTCGCTCTGGACTAGCGGGAGGTTATAATGAGCAGTTCTTC
TRBV5-4	NA	NA	TRBJ2-7	CASSLRGSEQYF	TGTGCCAGCAGCTTGCGGGGAAGCGAGCAGTACTTC
TRBV27	TRBD2	NA	TRBJ2-1	CASSLSAGGFNEQFF	TGTGCCAGCAGTTTATCAGCGGGAGGTTTTAATGAGCAGTTCTTC
TRBV14	NA	few	TRBJ2-7	CASSQGGTLEQYF	TGTGCCAGCAGCCAAGGGGGGACACTCGAGCAGTACTTC
TRBV6-5	NA	NA	TRBJ1-5	CASSSLSNQPQHF	TGTGCCAGCAGTTCCTTGAGCAATCAGCCCCAGCATTTT
TRBV15	TRBD2	NA	TRBJ2-7	CATSTGTSGRPYEQYF	TGTGCCACCAGCACCGGGACTAGCGGGAGGCCCTACGAGCAGTACTTC
TRBV5-1	TRBD2	NA	TRBJ2-1	CASSPTSGSNEQFF	TGCGCCAGCAGCCCTACTAGCGGGAGTAATGAGCAGTTCTTC
TRBV7-9	TRBD1	NA	TRBJ1-1	CASSFPDRKAFF	TGTGCCAGCAGCTTCCCGGACAGGAAAGCTTTCTTT
TRBV10-3	NA	few	TRBJ1-5	CAISETNRVSNQPQHF	TGTGCCATCAGTGAGACGAACAGGGTTAGCAATCAGCCCCAGCATTTT
TRBV10-2	NA	NA	TRBJ2-5	CASSESGHQETQYF	TGCGCCAGCAGTGAGTCGGGCCACCAAGAGACCCAGTACTTC
TRBV4-3	NA	once	TRBJ1-2	CASSQGPRSPYGYTF	TGCGCCAGCAGCCAAGGGCCCCGTTCCCCGTATGGCTACACCTTC
TRBV4-1	NA	NA	TRBJ2-1	CASSHFQNNEQFF	TGCGCCAGCAGCCACTTCCAGAACAATGAGCAGTTCTTC
TRBV5-5	TRBD2	NA	TRBJ2-3	CASTPGDTSGGDTQYF	TGTGCCAGCACCCCGGGGGACACTAGCGGGGGTGATACGCAGTATTTT
TRBV5-1	TRBD2	NA	TRBJ2-2	CASSSGTSGRSGELFF	TGCGCCAGCAGCTCGGGGACTAGCGGGAGGTCCGGGGAGCTGTTTTTT
TRBV2	TRBD2	NA	TRBJ2-5	CASSREREATQYF	TGTGCCAGCAGTAGGGAGCGGGAGGCGACCCAGTACTTC
TRBV11-2	NA	NA	TRBJ2-5	CASTQTGPGETQYF	TGTGCCAGCACCCAAACGGGTCCGGGGGAGACCCAGTACTTC
TRBV11-2	TRBD1	NA	TRBJ2-7	CASSPDRGGYEQYF	TGTGCCAGCAGCCCCGACAGGGGCGGGTACGAGCAGTACTTC
TRBV5-1	TRBD1	NA	TRBJ1-1	CASRGGTENTEAFF	TGCGCCAGCAGGGGTGGGACAGAGAACACTGAAGCTTTCTTT
TRBV5-1	TRBD1	NA	TRBJ1-2	CASSVSGQGGGYTF	TGCGCCAGCAGCGTAAGCGGACAGGGGGGTGGCTACACCTTC
TRBV4-1	TRBD1	few	TRBJ1-1	CASSQERGREAFF	TGCGCCAGCAGCCAAGAGAGGGGGCGGGAAGCTTTCTTT
TRBV7-3	TRBD2	NA	TRBJ2-1	CASSLTRGEVRNEQFF	TGTGCCAGCAGCTTAACACGGGGGGAGGTCCGGAATGAGCAGTTCTTC
TRBV15	TRBD1	NA	TRBJ1-1	CATSQQQGLEAFF	TGTGCCACCAGCCAACAACAGGGGCTGGAAGCTTTCTTT
TRBV9	NA	NA	TRBJ1-2	CASSASRGGYTF	TGTGCCAGCAGCGCCAGTCGGGGTGGCTACACCTTC
TRBV5-8	NA	NA	TRBJ2-7	CASSPGYEQYF	TGTGCCAGCAGCCCGGGGTACGAGCAGTACTTC
TRBV5-8	NA	NA	TRBJ2-5	CASSPRVQEETQYF	TGTGCCAGCAGTCCCCGGGTACAGGAAGAGACCCAGTACTTC
TRBV5-4	TRBD1	NA	TRBJ1-2	CASSSTGSIYGYTF	TGTGCCAGCAGCTCGACAGGGAGCATCTATGGCTACACCTTC
TRBV7-2	NA	NA	TRBJ2-5	CASSRQSWGQETQYF	TGTGCCAGCAGTCGACAGAGTTGGGGCCAAGAGACCCAGTACTTC
TRBV5-1	TRBD1	NA	TRBJ2-4	CASSTGQGGRVLAKNIQYF	TGCGCCAGCAGCACCGGACAGGGGGGAAGAGTACTAGCCAAAAACATTCAGTACTTC
TRBV19	TRBD1	NA	TRBJ1-2	CASSSTGDNYGYTF	TGTGCCAGTAGTTCCACAGGGGATAACTATGGCTACACCTTC
TRBV7-2	TRBD1	NA	TRBJ1-5	CASSYDRDQPQHF	TGTGCCAGCAGCTACGACAGGGACCAGCCCCAGCATTTT
TRBV30	TRBD2	NA	TRBJ2-5	CAWTLAGGWETQYF	TGTGCCTGGACTCTAGCGGGGGGGTGGGAGACCCAGTACTTC
TRBV19	TRBD2	NA	TRBJ2-3	CASSIVGGAADTQYF	TGTGCCAGTAGTATTGTCGGGGGGGCCGCAGATACGCAGTATTTT
TRBV7-7	TRBD2	NA	TRBJ2-5	CASSPGGAGTQYF	TGTGCTAGCAGCCCCGGGGGGGCCGGGACCCAGTACTTC
TRBV7-8	TRBD2	few	TRBJ2-7	CASRYSPRGTSEQPYEQYF	TGTGCCAGCAGGTACAGCCCGAGGGGGACTAGCGAACAACCCTACGAGCAGTACTTC
TRBV28	NA	NA	TRBJ2-2	CASSLLTNTGELFF	TGTGCCAGCAGTTTATTGACTAACACCGGGGAGCTGTTTTTT
TRBV19	NA	NA	TRBJ1-2	CASSIAPYYGYTF	TGTGCCAGTAGTATCGCGCCGTACTATGGCTACACCTTC
TRBV7-9	TRBD1	few	TRBJ1-1	CASSSRGLNTEAFF	TGTGCCAGCAGCTCAAGGGGGCTGAACACTGAAGCTTTCTTT
TRBV6-6	TRBD1	few	TRBJ1-6	CASRPSGQGVSSPLHF	TGTGCCAGCCGACCCTCCGGACAGGGGGTTTCATCACCCCTCCACTTT
TRBV4-1	TRBD2	NA	TRBJ2-5	CASSQPPGLAVQETQYF	TGCGCCAGCAGCCAACCACCGGGACTAGCGGTTCAAGAGACCCAGTACTTC
TRBV11-2	TRBD2	NA	TRBJ2-1	CASSLGAGSYNEQFF	TGTGCCAGCAGCTTAGGAGCGGGGTCCTACAATGAGCAGTTCTTC
TRBV29-1	TRBD2	NA	TRBJ2-1	CSVQGLAGGAPSYNEQFF	TGCAGCGTTCAAGGACTAGCGGGAGGCGCTCCCTCCTACAATGAGCAGTTCTTC
TRBV7-2	TRBD2	NA	TRBJ2-5	CASSLAERGGSETQYF	TGTGCCAGCAGCTTAGCCGAGCGGGGGGGCAGTGAGACCCAGTACTTC
TRBV11-1	NA	NA	TRBJ2-2	CASSLGANTGELFF	TGTGCCAGCAGCTTAGGCGCGAACACCGGGGAGCTGTTTTTT
TRBV29-1	TRBD1	NA	TRBJ1-1	CSVDRGRNTEAFF	TGCAGCGTAGACAGGGGGCGGAACACTGAAGCTTTCTTT
TRBV29-1	TRBD1	NA	TRBJ1-6	CSVCTGGNSPLHF	TGCAGCGTGTGCACAGGGGGGAATTCACCCCTCCACTTT
TRBV9	TRBD1	NA	TRBJ2-2	CASRPGQGANTGELFF	TGTGCCAGCAGACCGGGACAGGGGGCAAACACCGGGGAGCTGTTTTTT
TRBV19	NA	NA	TRBJ2-1	CASSTGGHNEQFF	TGTGCCAGTAGTACAGGGGGGCATAATGAGCAGTTCTTC
TRBV5-4	NA	NA	TRBJ1-6	CASSFEVNSPLHF	TGTGCCAGCAGCTTCGAGGTTAATTCACCCCTCCACTTT
TRBV7-6	NA	few	TRBJ1-2	CASSLRQSYGYTF	TGTGCCAGCAGCTTAAGACAGAGCTATGGCTACACCTTC